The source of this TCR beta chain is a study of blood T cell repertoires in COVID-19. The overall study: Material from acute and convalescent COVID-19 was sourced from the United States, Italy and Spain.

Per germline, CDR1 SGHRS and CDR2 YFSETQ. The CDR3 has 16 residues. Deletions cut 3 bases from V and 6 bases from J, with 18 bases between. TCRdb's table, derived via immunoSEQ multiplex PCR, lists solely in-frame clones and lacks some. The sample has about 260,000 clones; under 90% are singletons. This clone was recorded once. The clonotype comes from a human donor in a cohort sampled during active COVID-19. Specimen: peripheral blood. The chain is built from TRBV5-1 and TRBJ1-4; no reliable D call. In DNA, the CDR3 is TGCGCCAGCAGCTCTGGTGTAGGTGTTCTAGATGAAAAACTGTTTTTT. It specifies CASSSGVGVLDEKLFF.